This entry concerns a single T cell receptor (beta chain). Its antigen is unknown. No base quality information exists; no much larger clone differs at one position. From the cysteine up to the phenylalanine, the CDR3 has a length of 13 residues. Of the read, only the CDR3 DNA is kept; its 39 bases are in frame from base 1. CDR1 and CDR2 (ENHRY, SYGVKD) derive from the germline V gene. V sheds 5 bases and J sheds 5 bases, leaving 12 bases between their ends. The immunoSEQ hsTCRB assay version 4 in survey mode was used to sequence TCRbeta repertoires from genomic DNA. Genomic DNA was diluted to approximately 10 ng/uL, and up to 1 ug per sample was used for TCRbeta sequencing. Regarding the original processing steps: Analysis of the TCRbeta data was done in ImmunoSeq Analyzer 3.0, and diversity was computed on productive nucleotide rearrangements. Using the Immunarch R package, lower-bound TCR diversity was estimated with the improved Chao index and clonality was estimated with the Gini coefficient. Different nucleotide rearrangements encoding the same CDR3beta amino acid sequence were treated as distinct clonotypes. Differential abundance analysis identified TCRbeta sequences significantly enriched in antigen-responding cells relative to anti-CD3/anti-CD28-activated cells. GLIPH2 grouped TCRs by predicted peptide-MHC specificity, both within each participant and across combined participant data sets. What TCRdb holds here is the immuneACCESS table cut down to in-frame rearrangements. Part of the clones is not present; checked against another copy, under half of the missing clones reflect an unresolved V gene, and the others are unexplained. V and J calls and clone size are those listed in that table; D and trimming were worked out from the DNA. For this sample the table gives 38,000 or so clones, of which approximately 87% were detected only once. 5.4% of the sample belongs to the ten largest clones.

The data belong to a study of persistence of HIV-infected CD4 T cells (dated by TCRdb to 2020 to 2021). For the wider study: The study isolated CMV- and HIV-1 Gag-responding CD4+ T cells from ART-treated individuals to examine antigen-driven clonal expansion of HIV-1-infected cells. Peripheral blood samples of up to roughly 200 mL were collected at multiple time points, except for a couple of participants, who underwent leukapheresis at a single time point. Proviral sequencing was used to assess clonality among infected cells, whereas TCRbeta sequencing gauged the clonality of all cells within each sorted population. Suppressive ART had been received by participants for a median of roughly 8 years. Cross-participant TCR cluster analysis included roughly eight participants for CMV and over five participants for Gag. On the study overall, not on this receptor specifically: Within the same sorted populations, how oligoclonal the TCRs were correlated with how oligoclonal the proviruses were. Degenerate expanded CDR3beta sequences were enriched in antigen-responding cells, suggesting convergent selection of CD4+ responses to CMV and Gag. Few individuals were included in the study, and only a limited range of antigens was tested. TCRbeta richness in CMV- and Gag-responding cells was significantly lower than in anti-CD3/anti-CD28-responding cells; CMV-responding cells had higher oligoclonality than CD3/CD28-stimulated and Gag-responding cells. Because the TCR analyses were done in bulk, restricting them to just the rare CMV-responding cells that actually carried HIV-1 proviruses was not possible.

Reading the label with the study, this specimen's treatment or condition is: suppressive antiretroviral therapy. A pool of overlapping HIV-1 Gag 15-mer peptides, at approximately 0.95 ug per peptide per mL, was used to stimulate the cells. Memory CD4+ T cells that did not respond, being CD40L-negative, CD69-negative and CD45RO-high, were sorted as memory populations depleted of antigen-responding cells. HIV-1-infected adults in whom suppressive ART had been started during chronic infection were enrolled as participants. For at least 4 years, the participants' plasma HIV-1 RNA had been undetectable, below 50 copies/mL. To be included, a participant needed positive CMV serology and a CD4+ T cell count above 400 cells/uL. Before stimulation, PBMCs were isolated using density centrifugation and depleted of CD8+ T cells. Stimulation of CD8-depleted PBMCs was carried out for more than 15 hours with anti-CD28/CD49d costimulation, CD40-blocking antibody and enfuvirtide, to prevent new infections. Cell sorting was done on a Beckman Coulter MoFlo Legacy or XDP sorter, and dead cells were excluded with propidium iodide. Genomic DNA was extracted with the QIAamp DNA Mini Kit for samples above one million cells, otherwise with the Quick-DNA Microprep Kit.

This chain joins TRBV10-3 to TRBJ1-1; TRBD1 is possibly the D segment (6 matching bases). This TCR came from an adult with HIV. The donor label of this sample is uncertain. The sample here was cultured CD4+ T cells from PBMCs, taken from a patient who received antiretroviral therapy. The cell subset or site label, read with the paper, signifies: CD40L-CD69- CD45RO-high memory CD4 T cells not responding to Gag peptides. The DNA sequence follows: TGTGCCATCAGTTCACCCGACAGGACTGAAGCTTTCTTT. This translates into CAISSPDRTEAFF.